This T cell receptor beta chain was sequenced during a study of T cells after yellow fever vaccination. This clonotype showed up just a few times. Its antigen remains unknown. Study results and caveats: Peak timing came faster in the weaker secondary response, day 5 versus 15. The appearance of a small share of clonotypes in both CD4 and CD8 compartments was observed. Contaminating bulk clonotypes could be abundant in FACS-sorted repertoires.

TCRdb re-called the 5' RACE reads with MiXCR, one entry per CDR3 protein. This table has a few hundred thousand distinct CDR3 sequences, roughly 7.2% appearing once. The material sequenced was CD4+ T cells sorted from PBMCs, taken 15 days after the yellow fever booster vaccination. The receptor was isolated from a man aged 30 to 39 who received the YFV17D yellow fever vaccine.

The CDR3 sequence is CASSQEALGYNSPLHF. The CDR3, as DNA: TGCGCCAGCAGCCAAGAGGCCCTCGGGTATAATTCACCCCTCCACTTT. The chain joins TRBV4-3 to TRBJ1-6; D is unclear. The germline CDR1 and CDR2 sequences are LGHNA and YSLEER. The CDR3 length is 16 residues. V shed 0 bases and J shed 4 bases, with 10 bases lying between them.